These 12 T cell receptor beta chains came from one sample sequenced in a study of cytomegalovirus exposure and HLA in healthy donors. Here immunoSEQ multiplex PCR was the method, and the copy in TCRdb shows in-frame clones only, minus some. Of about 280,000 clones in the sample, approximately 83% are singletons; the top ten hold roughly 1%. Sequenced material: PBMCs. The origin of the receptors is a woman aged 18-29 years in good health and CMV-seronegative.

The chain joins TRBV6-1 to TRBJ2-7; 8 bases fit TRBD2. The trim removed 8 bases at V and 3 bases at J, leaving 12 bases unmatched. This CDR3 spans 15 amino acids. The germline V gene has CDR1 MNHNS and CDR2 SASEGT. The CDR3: CASLGRGLGLYEQYF. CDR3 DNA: TGTGCCAGCCTCGGACGGGGACTAGGACTCTACGAGCAGTACTTC.

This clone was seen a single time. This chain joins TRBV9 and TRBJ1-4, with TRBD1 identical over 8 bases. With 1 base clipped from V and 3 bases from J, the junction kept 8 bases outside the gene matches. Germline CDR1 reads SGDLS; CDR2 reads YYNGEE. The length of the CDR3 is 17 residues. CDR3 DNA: TGTGCCAGCAGCGTACTTCAGGGGGCTTTAGCTAATGAAAAACTGTTTTTT. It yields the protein CASSVLQGALANEKLFF.

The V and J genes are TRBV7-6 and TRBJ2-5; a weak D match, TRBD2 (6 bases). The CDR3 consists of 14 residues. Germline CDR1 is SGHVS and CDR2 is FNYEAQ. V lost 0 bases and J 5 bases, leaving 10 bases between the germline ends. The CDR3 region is CASSLAGGQETQYF. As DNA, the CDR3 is TGTGCCAGCAGCTTAGCGGGGGGTCAGGAGACCCAGTACTTC.

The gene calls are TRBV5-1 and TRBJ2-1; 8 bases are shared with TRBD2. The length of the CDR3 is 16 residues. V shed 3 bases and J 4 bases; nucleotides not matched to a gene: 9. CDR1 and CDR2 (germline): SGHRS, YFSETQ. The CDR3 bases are TGCGCCAGCAGCTCGCTACTAGCGGAGTCTTACAATGAGCAGTTCTTC. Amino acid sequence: CASSSLLAESYNEQFF. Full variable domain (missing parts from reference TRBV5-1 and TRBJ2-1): KAGVTQTPRYLIKTRGQQVTLSCSPISGHRSVSWYQQTPGQGLQFLFEYFSETQRNKGNFPGRFSGRQFSNSRSEMNVSTLELGDSALYLCASSSLLAESYNEQFFGPGTRLTVL.

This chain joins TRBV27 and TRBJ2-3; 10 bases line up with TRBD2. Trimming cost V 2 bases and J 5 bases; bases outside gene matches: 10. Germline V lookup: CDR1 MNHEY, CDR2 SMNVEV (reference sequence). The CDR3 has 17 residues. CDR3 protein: CASSLTSSGSFRDTQYF. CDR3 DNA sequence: TGTGCCAGCAGTTTAACATCTAGCGGGAGTTTTAGAGATACGCAGTATTTT.

The CDR3 DNA follows: TGTGCCAGTAGAATCCCCCGGGGACAGAACTATGGCTACACCTTC. Its translation is CASRIPRGQNYGYTF. The J gene is TRBJ1-2, the V gene TRBV19; 7 bases align to TRBD1. Germline V lookup: CDR1 LNHDA, CDR2 SQIVND (reference sequence). The J segment lost 2 bases and the V segment lost 6 bases, leaving 9 bases of the junction unmatched. The CDR3 totals 15 residues.

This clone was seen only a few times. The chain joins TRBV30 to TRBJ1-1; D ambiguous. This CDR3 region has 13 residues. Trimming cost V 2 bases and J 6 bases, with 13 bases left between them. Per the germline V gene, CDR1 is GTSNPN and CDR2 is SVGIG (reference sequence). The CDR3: CAWSPVTRAEAFF. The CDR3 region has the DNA TGTGCCTGGAGTCCCGTAACGCGAGCTGAAGCTTTCTTT.

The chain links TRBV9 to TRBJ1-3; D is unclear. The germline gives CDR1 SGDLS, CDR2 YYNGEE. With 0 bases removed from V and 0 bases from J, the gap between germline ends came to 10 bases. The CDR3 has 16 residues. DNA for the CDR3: TGTGCCAGCAGCGTAGATCTAACCACCTCTGGAAACACCATATATTTT. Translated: CASSVDLTTSGNTIYF.

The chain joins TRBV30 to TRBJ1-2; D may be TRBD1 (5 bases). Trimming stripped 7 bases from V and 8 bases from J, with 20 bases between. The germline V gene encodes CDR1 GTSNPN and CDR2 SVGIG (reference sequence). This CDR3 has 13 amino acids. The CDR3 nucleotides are TGTGCCTCCCTCCGCAGGGAGGCTGGCGGCTACACCTTC. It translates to CASLRREAGGYTF. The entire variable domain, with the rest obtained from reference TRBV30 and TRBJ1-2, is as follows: SQTIHQWPATLVQPVGSPLSLECTVEGTSNPNLYWYRQAAGRGLQLLFYSVGIGQISSEVPQNLSASRPQDRQFILSSKKLLLSDSGFYLCASLRREAGGYTFGSGTRLTVV.

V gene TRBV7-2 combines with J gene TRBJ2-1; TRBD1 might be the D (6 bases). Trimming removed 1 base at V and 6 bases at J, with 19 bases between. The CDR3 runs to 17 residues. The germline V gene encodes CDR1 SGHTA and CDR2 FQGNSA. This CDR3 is CASSLELGAPNFNEQFF. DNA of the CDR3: TGTGCCAGCAGCTTAGAACTGGGGGCCCCTAACTTCAATGAGCAGTTCTTC. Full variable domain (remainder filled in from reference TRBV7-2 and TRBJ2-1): GAGVSQSPSNKVTEKGKDVELRCDPISGHTALYWYRQSLGQGLEFLIYFQGNSAPDKSGLPSDRFSAERTGGSVSTLTIQRTQQEDSAVYLCASSLELGAPNFNEQFFGPGTRLTVL.

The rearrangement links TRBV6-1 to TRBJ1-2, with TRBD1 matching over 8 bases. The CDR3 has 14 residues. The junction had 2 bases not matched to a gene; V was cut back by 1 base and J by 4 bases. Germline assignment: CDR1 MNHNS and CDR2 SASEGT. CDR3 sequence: CASSEGDRGYGYTF. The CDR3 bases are TGTGCCAGCAGTGAAGGCGACAGGGGCTATGGCTACACCTTC.

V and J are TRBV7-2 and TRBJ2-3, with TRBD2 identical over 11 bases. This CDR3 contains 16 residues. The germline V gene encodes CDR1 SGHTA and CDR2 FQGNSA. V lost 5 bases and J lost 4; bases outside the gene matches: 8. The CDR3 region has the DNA TGTGCCAGCAGCCGTCTAGCGGGGGGTTCATCAGATACGCAGTATTTT. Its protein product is CASSRLAGGSSDTQYF.